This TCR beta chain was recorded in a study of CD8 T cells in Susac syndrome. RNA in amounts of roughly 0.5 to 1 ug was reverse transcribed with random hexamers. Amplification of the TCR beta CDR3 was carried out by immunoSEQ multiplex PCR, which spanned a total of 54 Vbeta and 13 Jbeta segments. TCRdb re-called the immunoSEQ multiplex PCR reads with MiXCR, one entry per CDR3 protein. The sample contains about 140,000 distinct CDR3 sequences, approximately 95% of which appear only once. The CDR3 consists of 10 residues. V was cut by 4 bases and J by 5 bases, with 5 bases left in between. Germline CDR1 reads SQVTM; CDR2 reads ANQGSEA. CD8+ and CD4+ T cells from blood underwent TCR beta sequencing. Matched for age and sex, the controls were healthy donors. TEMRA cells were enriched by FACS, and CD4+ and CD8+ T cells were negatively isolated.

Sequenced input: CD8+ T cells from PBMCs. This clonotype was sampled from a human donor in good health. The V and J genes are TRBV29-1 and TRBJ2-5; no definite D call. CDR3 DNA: TGCAGCGTTGCGGAGGAGACCCAGTACTTC. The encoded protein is CSVAEETQYF.